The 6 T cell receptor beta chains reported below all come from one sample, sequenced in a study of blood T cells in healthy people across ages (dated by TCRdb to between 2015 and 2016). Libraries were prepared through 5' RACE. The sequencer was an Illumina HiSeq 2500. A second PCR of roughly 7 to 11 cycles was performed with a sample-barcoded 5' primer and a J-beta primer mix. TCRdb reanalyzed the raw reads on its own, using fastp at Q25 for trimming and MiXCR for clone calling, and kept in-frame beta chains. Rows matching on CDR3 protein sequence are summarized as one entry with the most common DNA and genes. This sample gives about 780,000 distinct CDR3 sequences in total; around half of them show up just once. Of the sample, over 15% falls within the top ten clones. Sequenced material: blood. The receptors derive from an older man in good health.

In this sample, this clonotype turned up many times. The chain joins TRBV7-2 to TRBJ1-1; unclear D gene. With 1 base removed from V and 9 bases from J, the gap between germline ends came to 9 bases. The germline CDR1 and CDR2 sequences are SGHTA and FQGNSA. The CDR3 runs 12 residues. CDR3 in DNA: TGTGCCAGCAGCTTAGGATACTTCAAAGCTTTCTTT. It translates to CASSLGYFKAFF.

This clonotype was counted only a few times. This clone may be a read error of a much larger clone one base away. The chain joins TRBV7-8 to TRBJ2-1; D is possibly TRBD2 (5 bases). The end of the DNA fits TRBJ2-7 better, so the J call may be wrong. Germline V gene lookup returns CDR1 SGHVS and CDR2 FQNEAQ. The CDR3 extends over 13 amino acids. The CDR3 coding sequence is TGTGCCAGCGTAGCGACTTCCTACAATGAGCAGTACTTC. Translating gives CASVATSYNEQYF.

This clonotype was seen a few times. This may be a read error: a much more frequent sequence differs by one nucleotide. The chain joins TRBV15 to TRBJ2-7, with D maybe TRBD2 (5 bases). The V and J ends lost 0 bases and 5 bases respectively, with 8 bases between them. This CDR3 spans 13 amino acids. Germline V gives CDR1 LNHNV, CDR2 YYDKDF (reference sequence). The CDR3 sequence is CATSRDLSDEQYF. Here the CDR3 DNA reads TGTGCCACCAGCAGAGATCTTAGCGACGAGCAGTACTTC.

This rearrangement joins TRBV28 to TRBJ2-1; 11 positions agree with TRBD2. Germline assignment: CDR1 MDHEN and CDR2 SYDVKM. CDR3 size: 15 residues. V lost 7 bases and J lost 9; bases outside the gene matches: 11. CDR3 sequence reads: CASTVTSGSTSEQFF. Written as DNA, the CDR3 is TGTGCCAGCACCGTCACTAGCGGGAGTACTTCTGAGCAGTTCTTC.

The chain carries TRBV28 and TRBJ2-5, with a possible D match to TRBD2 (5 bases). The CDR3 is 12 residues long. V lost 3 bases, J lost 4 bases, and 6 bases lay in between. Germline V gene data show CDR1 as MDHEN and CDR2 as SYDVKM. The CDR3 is CASSLTIETQYF. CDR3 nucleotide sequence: TGTGCCAGCAGTTTGACTATAGAGACCCAGTACTTC. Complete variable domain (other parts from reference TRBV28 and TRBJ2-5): DVKVTQSSRYLVKRTGEKVFLECVQDMDHENMFWYRQDPGLGLRLIYFSYDVKMKEKGDIPEGYSVSREKKERFSLILESASTNQTSMYLCASSLTIETQYFGPGTRLLVL.

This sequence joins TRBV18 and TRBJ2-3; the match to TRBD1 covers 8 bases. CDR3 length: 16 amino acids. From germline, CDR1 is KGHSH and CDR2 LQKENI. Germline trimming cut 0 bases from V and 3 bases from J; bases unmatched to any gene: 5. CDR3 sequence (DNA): TGTGCCAGCTCACCACCGTGGACAGGGACGACAGATACGCAGTATTTT. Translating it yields CASSPPWTGTTDTQYF.